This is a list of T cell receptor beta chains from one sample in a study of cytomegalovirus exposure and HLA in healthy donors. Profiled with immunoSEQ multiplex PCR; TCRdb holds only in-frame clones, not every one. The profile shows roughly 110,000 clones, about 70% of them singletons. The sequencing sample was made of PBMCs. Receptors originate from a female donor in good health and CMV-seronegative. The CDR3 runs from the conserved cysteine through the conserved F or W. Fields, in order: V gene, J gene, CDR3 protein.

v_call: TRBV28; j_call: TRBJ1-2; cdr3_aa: CASSSGNYGYTF
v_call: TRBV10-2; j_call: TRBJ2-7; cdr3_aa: CASTPGARHEQYF
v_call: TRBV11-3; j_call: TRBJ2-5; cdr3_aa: CASSGGGGETQYF
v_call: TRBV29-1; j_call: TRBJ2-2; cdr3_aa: CSVGLAATGELFF
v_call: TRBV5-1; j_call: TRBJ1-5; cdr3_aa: CASSPQGPGQPQHF
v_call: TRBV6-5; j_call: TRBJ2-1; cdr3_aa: CASSYLRAGVGEQFF
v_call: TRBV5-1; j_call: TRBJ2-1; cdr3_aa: CASSLPGYNEQFF
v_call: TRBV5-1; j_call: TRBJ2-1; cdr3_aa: CASSTLAASSYNEQFF
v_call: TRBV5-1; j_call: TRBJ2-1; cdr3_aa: CASSLGAGGGFSYNEQFF
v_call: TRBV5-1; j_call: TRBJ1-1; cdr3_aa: CASTRDSNTEAFF
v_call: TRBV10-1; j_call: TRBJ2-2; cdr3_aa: CASSDFAGGPGTGELFF
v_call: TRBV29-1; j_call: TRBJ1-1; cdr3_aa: CSVRRGTEAFF
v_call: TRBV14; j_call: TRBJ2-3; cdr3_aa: CASSQDWGADTQYF
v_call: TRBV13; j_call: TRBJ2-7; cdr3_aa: CASSLGLAGSYEQYF
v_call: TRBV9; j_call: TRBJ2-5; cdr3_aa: CASSEAPGGNQETQYF
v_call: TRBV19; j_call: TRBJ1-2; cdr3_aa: CASTRPQDSSYGYTF
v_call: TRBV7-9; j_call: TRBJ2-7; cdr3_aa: CASSPGTVNYEQYF
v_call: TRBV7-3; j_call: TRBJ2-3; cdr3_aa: CASSLERGNTDTQYF
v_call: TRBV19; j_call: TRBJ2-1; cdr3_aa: CASSTSGNEQFF
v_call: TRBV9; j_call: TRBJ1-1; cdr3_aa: CASSDTGFTEAFF
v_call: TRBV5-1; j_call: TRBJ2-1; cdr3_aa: CASSFPGNEQFF
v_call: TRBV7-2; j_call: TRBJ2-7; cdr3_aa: CASSSGGSSNEQYF
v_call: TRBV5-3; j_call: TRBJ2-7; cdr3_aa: CARTKSPGTSGSRSYEQYF
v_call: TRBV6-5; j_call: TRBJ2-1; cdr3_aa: CASSYSEGAYNEQFF
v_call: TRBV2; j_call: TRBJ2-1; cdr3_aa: CASRGGGPGNEQFF
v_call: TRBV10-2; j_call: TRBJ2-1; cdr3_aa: CASSPDAIGLSADEQFF
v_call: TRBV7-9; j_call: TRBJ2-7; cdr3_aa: CASSLSGTGTYEQYF
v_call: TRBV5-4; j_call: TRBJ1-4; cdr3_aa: CASSLRRRQTTNEKLFF
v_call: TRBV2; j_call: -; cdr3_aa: CASSVYEQYF
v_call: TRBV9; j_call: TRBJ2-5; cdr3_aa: CASSESSGAKETQYF
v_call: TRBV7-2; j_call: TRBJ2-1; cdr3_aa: CASSLGISGNEQFF
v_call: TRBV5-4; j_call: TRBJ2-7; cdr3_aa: CASSLKGAGSYEQYF
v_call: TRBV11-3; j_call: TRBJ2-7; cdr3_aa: CASSLEGQYEQYF
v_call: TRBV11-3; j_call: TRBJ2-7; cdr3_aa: CASSLEQGVEQYF
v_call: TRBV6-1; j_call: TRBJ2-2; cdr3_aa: CASSERQGRDGELFF
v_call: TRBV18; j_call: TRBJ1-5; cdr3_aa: CASSPPPGGALQPQHF
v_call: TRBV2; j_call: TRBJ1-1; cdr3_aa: CASKRGQAEAFF
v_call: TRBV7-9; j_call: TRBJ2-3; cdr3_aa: CASSPRDRGDTQYF
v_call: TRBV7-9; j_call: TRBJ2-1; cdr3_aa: CASSYGLAGDNEQFF
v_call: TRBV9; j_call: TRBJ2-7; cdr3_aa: CASTPGGGNSYEQYF
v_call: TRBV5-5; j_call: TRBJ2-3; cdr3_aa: CASSPRRTSGTQYF
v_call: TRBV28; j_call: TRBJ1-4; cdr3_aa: CASSRTATNEKLFF
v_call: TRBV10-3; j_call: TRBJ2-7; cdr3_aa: CANARAGATYEQYF
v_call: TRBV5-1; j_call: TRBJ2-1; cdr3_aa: CASSLTSGTYNEQFF
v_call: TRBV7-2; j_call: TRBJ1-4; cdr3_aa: CASSLNGRQGYEKLFF
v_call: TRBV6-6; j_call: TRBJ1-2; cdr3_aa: CASRGTGGDSLYGYTF
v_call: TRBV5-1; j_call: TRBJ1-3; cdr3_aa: CASSLAPSSGNTIYF
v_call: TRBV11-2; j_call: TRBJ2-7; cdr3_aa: CASSFGAAGGQYF
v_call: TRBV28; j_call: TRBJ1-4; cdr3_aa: CASSQTGRMEKLFF
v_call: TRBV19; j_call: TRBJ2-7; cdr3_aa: CASSSLAGGYEQYF